This T cell receptor (beta chain) was identified in a study of T cell repertoires in cytomegalovirus infection. About the research overall: The authors relied on CMV epitopes, both recently identified HLA-C-restricted and well-studied HLA-B-restricted.

A few counts support this clonotype. The antigen is not known. Germline loops: CDR1 SGHVS, CDR2 FQNEAQ. This CDR3 spans 18 amino acids. Trimming cost V 2 bases and J 5 bases, with 22 bases left between them. TCRdb redid the calling of the reads with MiXCR, one entry per CDR3 protein. The sample contains about 700,000 distinct CDR3 sequences, roughly 33% of which appear only once. This material consisted of cultured PBMCs, taken from culture after CMV antigen stimulation. This chain uses TRBV7-8 with TRBJ1-3; D is ambiguous. The clonotype originates from a human donor in good health (CMV status not recorded). Some clones in this sample may be carry-over from other donors' samples. CDR3 amino acids: CASSLQRTLISKRNTIYF. The DNA for the CDR3 is TGTGCCAGCAGCTTACAAAGGACGCTTATCTCGAAAAGAAACACCATATATTTT. The complete variable domain, with remaining parts taken from reference TRBV7-8 and TRBJ1-3, reads GAGVSQSPRYKVAKRGQDVALRCDPISGHVSLFWYQQALGQGPEFLTYFQNEAQLDKSGLPSDRFFAERPEGSVSTLKIQRTQQEDSAVYLCASSLQRTLISKRNTIYFGEGSWLTVV.